The subject of this entry is one TCR beta chain. Its antigen is currently unknown. The CDR3 runs to 14 residues. From germline, CDR1 is LGHDT and CDR2 YNNKEL (reference sequence). With 1 base removed from V and 3 bases from J, the gap between germline ends came to 10 bases. This entry is derived from a study of T cells after yellow fever vaccination. The study's findings and limits: A minor fraction of clonotypes spanned both CD4 and CD8 compartments.

One entry per CDR3 protein, called by TCRdb with MiXCR from the 5' RACE reads. The data hold a few hundred thousand distinct CDR3 sequences, with roughly a sixth observed a single time. This TCR derives from a man younger than 30 who received the YFV17D yellow fever vaccine. The chain employs TRBV3-1 and TRBJ2-7; D possibly uses TRBD1 or TRBD2 (6 bases each). This specimen was PBMCs, taken less than 6 days after the first yellow fever vaccination. The CDR3 spells CASSQGTAGYEQYF. The DNA of the CDR3 is TGTGCCAGCAGCCAAGGGACAGCGGGCTACGAGCAGTACTTC.